What follows are 20 T cell receptor beta chains derived from one specimen sequenced in a study of CXCR3-negative and CXCR3-positive naive CD8 T cells. Each TRB cDNA library was prepared by 5' RACE (with UMI labels). After re-calling the 5' RACE reads, TCRdb lists one entry per CDR3 protein, DNA absent. Its listing shows over 35,000 distinct CDR3 sequences. The sample consisted of naive CXCR3- CD8+ T cells from blood. Subset reported: CD45RO-CCR7+CD27+CD95- naive CD8+ T cells lacking CXCR3 (TNR3-). All receptors come from a human donor in good health. Some clones in this sample may be carry-over from other donors' samples.

The chain has TRBV4-1 and TRBJ2-1. Germline loops: CDR1 MGHRA, CDR2 YSYEKL. The CDR3 has 15 residues. CDR3 amino acids: CASSQVPSSYNEQFF.

The chain carries TRBV29-1 and TRBJ2-7. The CDR3 is 12 amino acids. Germline-derived CDR1 and CDR2 are SQVTM and ANQGSEA. This CDR3 is CSVEGVAYEQYF.

The gene calls are TRBV6-5 and TRBJ2-1; TCRdb's assignment of TRBD2 cannot be checked, as there is no DNA. CDR1 MNHEY and CDR2 SVGAGI come from the germline V gene. This CDR3 region has 15 residues. The chain's CDR3 is CASSYSSSGDNEQFF.

The gene calls are TRBV29-1 and TRBJ2-7. Germline CDR1 and CDR2: SQVTM and ANQGSEA. This CDR3 has 15 amino acids. The CDR3 region is CSVAYFKAEAYEQYF.

The rearrangement joins TRBV5-1 to TRBJ2-1; TCRdb's assignment of TRBD1 cannot be checked, as there is no DNA. CDR3 size: 13 residues. Germline V gene data show CDR1 as SGHRS and CDR2 as YFSETQ. CDR3 amino acids: CASRQSGDNEQFF.

This chain joins TRBV28 and TRBJ2-7; TCRdb proposes TRBD1, but this gene call is untestable without DNA. CDR3 length: 15 amino acids. Looked up from germline, CDR1 is MDHEN and CDR2 is SYDVKM. The CDR3 is CASSLDGQGAYEQYF.

The chain combines TRBV7-3 with TRBJ2-2. Looked up from germline, CDR1 is SGHTA and CDR2 is FQGTGA. The CDR3 totals 14 residues. CDR3 in amino acids: CASSLYGLSGELFF.

This sequence joins TRBV28 and TRBJ2-7; TCRdb picks TRBD1, but there is no DNA to check that call. CDR1 MDHEN and CDR2 SYDVKM come from the germline V gene. CDR3 length: 12 amino acids. The chain's CDR3 is CASSSPDYEQYF.

This chain connects TRBV9 to TRBJ2-2; checking the TCRdb D call of TRBD1 is not possible without DNA. The CDR3 length is 15 residues. Germline values: CDR1 SGDLS, CDR2 YYNGEE. The CDR3: CASSPTGTATGELFF.

The chain couples TRBV29-1 to TRBJ2-4. This CDR3 has 13 amino acids. The germline V gene has CDR1 SQVTM and CDR2 ANQGSEA. CDR3 residues: CSVGRQTENIQYF.

The chain carries TRBV14 and TRBJ2-1. The CDR3 totals 13 residues. Germline V gene sequence: CDR1 SGHDN, CDR2 FVKESK. The CDR3 sequence: CASSQELYNEQFF. Complete variable domain (other parts from reference TRBV14 and TRBJ2-1): EAGVTQFPSHSVIEKGQTVTLRCDPISGHDNLYWYRRVMGKEIKFLLHFVKESKQDESGMPNNRFLAERTGGTYSTLKVQPAELEDSGVYFCASSQELYNEQFFGPGTRLTVL.

V gene TRBV28 combines with J gene TRBJ2-7. This CDR3 has 14 residues. CDR1 is MDHEN and CDR2 is SYDVKM in the germline V gene. Here the CDR3 reads CASSLEPGSYEQYF.

J is TRBJ2-7 and V is TRBV20-1. The V gene's germline CDR1 is DFQATT and CDR2 SNEGSKA (reference sequence). CDR3 size: 14 residues. The CDR3 sequence is CSASPWGSSYEQYF.

The V gene is TRBV6-2 or TRBV6-3, the J gene TRBJ2-7; TCRdb gives TRBD2 as the D gene, but with no DNA this cannot be confirmed. The CDR3 covers 13 residues. Germline CDR1 MNHEY, CDR2 SVGEGT. The CDR3 spells CATEGTRTYEQYF.

Here the CDR3 reads CSATGGTGELFF. This chain links TRBV20-1 with TRBJ2-2; TCRdb picks TRBD1, but there is no DNA to check that call. In germline, CDR1 is DFQATT, CDR2 SNEGSKA (reference sequence). This CDR3 comprises 12 residues.

The CDR3 region is CASSMSPYNEQFF. V gene TRBV19 combines with J gene TRBJ2-1. CDR1 and CDR2 from the germline V gene are LNHDA and SQIVND (reference sequence). The CDR3 length is 13 residues.

The chain links TRBV7-8 to TRBJ1-6; TCRdb calls TRBD1, which cannot be checked without DNA. The germline CDR1 and CDR2 sequences are SGHVS and FQNEAQ. The CDR3 is 16 amino acids. CDR3 region: CASSLEGTGDHSPLHF.

The chain uses TRBV10-3 and TRBJ1-2. Per germline, CDR1 ENHRY and CDR2 SYGVKD. The CDR3 contains 14 residues. CDR3 region: CAISDPHVDYGYTF.

The CDR3 loop is CASSFGVVGTNTGELFF. The V call is TRBV7-6, the J call TRBJ2-2. Germline CDR1 and CDR2: SGHVS and FNYEAQ. The CDR3 is 17 residues long.

The chain uses TRBV6-1 and TRBJ2-1; TCRdb returns TRBD2, unconfirmable since there is no DNA. This CDR3 has 14 residues. Germline values: CDR1 MNHNS, CDR2 SASEGT. The CDR3: CASSEAGLSDEQFF.